The TCR beta chain described here comes from a study of PD-1 blockade in classical Hodgkin lymphoma (dated by TCRdb to the early 2020s). Regarding the research as a whole: Nivolumab dosing was 3 mg/kg intravenously every 2 weeks, continuing until either disease progression or unacceptable toxicity. A peripheral blood immune signature of response to PD-1 blockade in classical Hodgkin lymphoma was defined using TCR beta sequencing and CyTOF. General study outcomes and caveats: CD4+ but not CD8+ TCR diversity rose significantly by C4D1 (p=0.0027 vs p=0.16), most apparent in complete responders (p=0.02). The study was restricted to a single clinical trial cohort, and the causes of repertoire differences, possibly disease activity or prior therapy, were left undefined. Newly diagnosed patients were reported to have lower baseline TCR diversity than healthy donors, and relapsed/refractory patients were reported to have lower baseline TCR diversity still. Among trial patients, those achieving complete response had baseline diversity similar to that of newly diagnosed patients, while diversity was significantly lower in partial responders and progressors. Lower diversity was seen in patients whose nivolumab began less than 1 year after ASCT, and these patients were left out of later analyses so that immune reconstitution would not confound the results.

Genomic DNA was isolated using the Qiagen DNeasy kit from unsorted PBMCs as well as from negatively selected CD4+ and CD8+ fractions. Amplification of TCR beta CDR3 regions was done by immunoSEQ multiplex PCR with primers that anneal to V and J segments. A synthetic immune receptor repertoire was used to minimize amplification bias, and any residual bias was removed computationally once sequencing was done. The paper's data handling went like this. Repertoire diversity was quantified as the Shannon entropy index using custom Python scripts. Unsorted, CD4+ and CD8+ repertoires were analyzed separately, except in combined analyses where CD4+ and CD8+ sequences were merged in silico. Clonal expansion was defined as at least a 2-fold frequency increase after treatment relative to C1D1, with a pseudocount of 0.5 for undetected baseline clones. Clones with 0 or 1 copy at C1D1 were defined as singleton clones, while clones with 2 or more copies were defined as non-singleton clones. By matching protein sequences in sorted samples from the same patient, clones expanded in unsorted samples were annotated as CD4+, CD8+ or unknown. Diversity changes from C1D1 to C4D1 were tested in paired samples using Wilcoxon tests. Here the immuneACCESS table is served through TCRdb, limited to in-frame sequences with V and J called. Missing clones are a known gap in these copies; in checked studies unresolved V genes cover under half, and the rest lacks a known reason. For V, J and clone size, that table is used; D and trimming come from the DNA. The sample table lists some 100,000 clones, roughly 92% of them with a count of one. The ten top clones hold less than 3% of the sample.

The time point label, read with the paper, signifies: cycle 1 day 1 (C1D1), immediately before nivolumab initiation. Relapse after autologous stem cell transplantation had occurred in all trial patients, and cohorts A, B and C were distinguished by prior brentuximab vedotin exposure. The trial cohort was composed of around 60 patients with relapsed/refractory classical Hodgkin lymphoma, for whom complete response, partial response or progressive disease was recorded as best overall response. In the multi-cohort phase II CheckMate 205 trial, trial patients received single-agent nivolumab. An independent review committee assessed best overall response by applying the 2007 International Working Group response criteria. Trial PBMCs were collected immediately before nivolumab initiation (C1D1) and during therapy at cycle 2 day 1 and cycle 4 day 1. After peripheral blood was drawn into 8 mL Vacutainer Cell Preparation Tubes, PBMCs were isolated by centrifugation and then cryopreserved.

A note on this clone: It lacks a known antigen. No base-level quality is on record; no much larger clone is a single base apart.

The CDR3 runs 14 amino acids, cysteine and phenylalanine included. Only CDR3 DNA remains: 42 bases, in frame from the first base. Compared with germline, V lacks 1 base and J lacks 7 bases; bases without a gene match: 6. The germline V gene (reference sequence) sets CDR1 to SEHNR and CDR2 to FQNEAQ. This TCR derives from a human donor with classical Hodgkin lymphoma. In this chain, TRBV7-9 is recombined with TRBJ2-7, with TRBD2 matching 8 junction bases. The sequenced sample was peripheral blood mononuclear cells (PBMCs), obtained at baseline. The DNA reads TGTGCCAGCAGCTTAGACGGGAGGGCTCGGGAGCAGTACTTC. This encodes CASSLDGRAREQYF.